The 15 T cell receptor beta chains presented below share a single source sample, sequenced in a study of T cell clonotyping in hematopoietic cell transplantation. Time point: recipient sample about 28 days before transplant, after cytoreduction. TCRdb keeps only in-frame clones here, not all; method: immunoSEQ multiplex PCR. The data hold more than 40,000 clones, with 85% observed a single time. The material sequenced was peripheral blood mononuclear cells, taken before stem cell transplant. The source is a man aged 55 to 69 with acute myeloid leukemia. Some clones in this sample may be carry-over from other donors' samples.

This sequence joins TRBV7-2 and TRBJ2-7; D call uncertain. V gave up 1 base and J gave up 3 bases, with 13 bases separating them. CDR3 length: 15 residues. From germline, CDR1 is SGHTA and CDR2 FQGNSA. In nucleotides, the CDR3 is TGTGCCAGCAGCTTAGGTACCGGACGTTACTACGAGCAGTACTTC. It translates to CASSLGTGRYYEQYF. The full variable domain, in which reference TRBV7-2 and TRBJ2-7 provide the parts outside the CDR3, is GAGVSQSPSNKVTEKGKDVELRCDPISGHTALYWYRQSLGQGLEFLIYFQGNSAPDKSGLPSDRFSAERTGGSVSTLTIQRTQQEDSAVYLCASSLGTGRYYEQYFGPGTRLTVT.

This chain uses TRBV7-9 with TRBJ2-7; TRBD1 is a possible D gene (5 bases). There are 15 residues in the CDR3. Germline V gene data show CDR1 as SEHNR and CDR2 as FQNEAQ (reference sequence). V shed 5 bases and J shed 0 bases, with 14 bases lying between them. The CDR3 reads CASSPNRTLSYEQYF. The CDR3 DNA reads TGTGCCAGCAGCCCCAACAGGACACTCTCCTACGAGCAGTACTTC.

The rearrangement joins TRBV30 to TRBJ2-2; 7 bases fit TRBD1. Germline-derived CDR1 and CDR2 are GTSNPN and SVGIG (reference sequence). This CDR3 has 14 amino acids. The CDR3 spells CGLVQGLRTGELFF. The CDR3 DNA sequence: TGTGGATTGGTACAGGGGCTAAGGACCGGGGAGCTGTTTTTT.

As to this clone: The same CDR3 arises from other DNA sequences in this sample as well. J is TRBJ1-1 and V is TRBV6-6; no firm D call. CDR3 length equals 11 residues. V lost 6 bases and J 4 bases, leaving 6 bases between the germline ends. The germline gives CDR1 MNHNY, CDR2 SVGAGI (reference sequence). The CDR3 DNA reads TGTGCCAGCAGACTCGGCACTGAAGCTTTCTTT. Protein sequence: CASRLGTEAFF.

The V gene is TRBV11-1, the J gene TRBJ1-1, with 9 nucleotides matching TRBD1. CDR1 and CDR2 from the germline V gene are SGHAT and FQDESV (reference sequence). J lost 1 base, V lost 1 base, and 10 bases had no gene match. The CDR3 is 18 amino acids. DNA of the CDR3: TGTGCCAGCAGCTTAGTTGGATACGGACAGGGGAAGAACACTGAAGCTTTCTTT. The encoded protein is CASSLVGYGQGKNTEAFF.

The chain is built from TRBV19 and TRBJ1-2; D gene uncertain. The CDR3 is 13 amino acids. CDR1 and CDR2 from the germline V gene are LNHDA and SQIVND (reference sequence). V gave up 4 bases and J gave up 4 bases, with 10 bases separating them. This CDR3 reads CASSSNSIYGYTF. Written as DNA, the CDR3 is TGTGCCAGTAGTAGTAACAGCATCTATGGCTACACCTTC.

The chain links TRBV29-1 to TRBJ1-1; tentative D call: TRBD1 (6 bases). CDR3 size: 15 residues. Germline CDR1 and CDR2: SQVTM and ANQGSEA. V was cut by 6 bases and J by 4 bases, with 21 bases left in between. As DNA, the CDR3 is TGCAGCGTGCCGGGGGCCAATTCGGAGGCCACTGAAGCTTTCTTT. Amino acids: CSVPGANSEATEAFF.

This sequence joins TRBV10-3 and TRBJ1-6; TRBD1 agrees at 7 bases. J lost 10 bases, V lost 9 bases, and 6 bases had no gene match. Germline V gene sequence: CDR1 ENHRY, CDR2 SYGVKD. The CDR3 totals 12 residues. The CDR3 is CAIRGTESPLHF. Here the CDR3 DNA reads TGTGCCATTAGGGGGACAGAATCACCCCTCCACTTT.

This chain joins TRBV6-4 and TRBJ2-3; 11 nucleotides agree with TRBD2. CDR1 and CDR2 from the germline V gene are MRHNA and SNTAGT. CDR3 size: 14 residues. V lost 6 bases to trimming and J lost 6 bases; unmatched junction nucleotides: 5. CDR3 nucleotides: TGTGCCAGCAGCGGGACTAGCGGAGGGGATACGCAGTATTTT. Protein product: CASSGTSGGDTQYF.

DNA for the CDR3: TGTGCCAGCAGCTTAGTACAGGGTGGCGAGCAGTACTTC. It codes for CASSLVQGGEQYF. The genes are TRBV11-3 and TRBJ2-7, with D possibly TRBD1 on 6 matching bases. The CDR3 runs 13 residues. Germline V gene lookup returns CDR1 SGHNT and CDR2 YENEEA. With 1 base removed from V and 6 bases from J, the gap between germline ends came to 10 bases.

The rearrangement joins TRBV11-2 to TRBJ1-2, with no clear D. V shed 1 base and J shed 1 base, with 22 bases lying between them. The CDR3 contains 19 residues. Germline loops: CDR1 SGHAT, CDR2 FQNNGV. The CDR3 protein is CASSLGFFPRKGSNYGYTF. The CDR3 region has the DNA TGTGCCAGCAGCTTAGGATTTTTTCCTCGTAAGGGAAGTAACTATGGCTACACCTTC.

This CDR3 reads CASRQGTDTQYF. DNA of the CDR3: TGTGCCAGCAGGCAAGGCACAGATACGCAGTATTTT. The chain links TRBV6-1 to TRBJ2-3, with D hard to call. This CDR3 has 12 amino acids. Germline V gene data show CDR1 as MNHNS and CDR2 as SASEGT. V was trimmed by 6 bases and J by 1 base, leaving 5 bases between them.

This rearrangement joins TRBV7-6 to TRBJ1-1; maybe TRBD1 (5 bases). Germline loops: CDR1 SGHVS, CDR2 FNYEAQ. With 4 bases removed from V and 5 bases from J, the gap between germline ends came to 11 bases. The CDR3 runs to 13 residues. The CDR3 spells CASSSRQLTEAFF. Here the CDR3 DNA reads TGTGCCAGCAGCTCACGACAGCTGACTGAAGCTTTCTTT.

In this sample, this clone turned up once. The chain uses TRBV4-3 and TRBJ2-1, with TRBD2 matching 7 bases. The V gene's germline CDR1 is LGHNA and CDR2 YSLEER. The CDR3 consists of 18 residues. With 1 base clipped from V and 0 bases from J, the junction kept 9 bases outside the gene matches. The CDR3 sequence: CASSQVVGGRSSYNEQFF. In nucleotides, the CDR3 is TGCGCCAGCAGCCAAGTGGTCGGGGGGAGATCCTCCTACAATGAGCAGTTCTTC.

V is TRBV5-8 and J is TRBJ2-1, with TRBD2 matching over 8 bases. Trimming took 1 base from V and 0 from J; bases not matched to a gene: 0. The CDR3 covers 15 residues. Germline V gene data show CDR1 as SGHTS and CDR2 as YDEGEE. This chain's CDR3 is CASSLRGGSYNEQFF. The CDR3 DNA is TGTGCCAGCAGCTTGCGGGGGGGCTCCTACAATGAGCAGTTCTTC. Drawing the rest from reference TRBV5-8 and TRBJ2-1, the complete variable domain is EAGVTQSPTHLIKTRGQQATLRCSPISGHTSVYWYQQALGLGLQFLLWYDEGEERNRGNFPPRFSGRQFPNYSSELNVNALELEDSALYLCASSLRGGSYNEQFFGPGTRLTVL.